The source of this T cell receptor (beta chain) is a study of blood T cell repertoires in COVID-19. Study overall: COVID-19 samples, acute and convalescent, were from the United States, Italy and Spain.

The CDR3 is made up of 17 amino acids. V was pared by 1 base and J by 0 bases, with 15 bases between. Per germline, CDR1 LGHNA and CDR2 YNFKEQ. Seattle patient enrollment occurred during active infection, with longitudinal follow-up thereafter. Per the study methods: Nucleated cell counts were estimated from reference gene primer amplification. Generated by immunoSEQ multiplex PCR, the TCRdb table keeps only in-frame clones and is missing some. The V and J calls and clone size were taken over from that table, and D and trimming were inferred from the DNA. The sample shows about 58,000 clones, around 83% of them seen only once.

J is TRBJ1-1 and V is TRBV4-2; D call uncertain. Input material: peripheral blood. The source of this sequence is a man in his forties or fifties with COVID-19, enrolled during active disease. CDR3 amino acids: CASSQVREMPMNTEAFF. CDR3 nucleotide sequence: TGTGCCAGCAGCCAAGTAAGGGAGATGCCCATGAACACTGAAGCTTTCTTT.